A single sample is the source of the 17 T cell receptor beta chains below, sequenced in a study of technical replicates of blood from four donors. The table came from immunoSEQ multiplex PCR; TCRdb's copy has only in-frame clones and leaves some out. The table records under 95,000 clones, about 94% of them present only once. The sample comprised T cells isolated from PBMCs. Receptors originate from a human donor in good health.

The gene calls are TRBV5-1 and TRBJ2-3; 7 nucleotides agree with TRBD2. Germline trimming cut 2 bases from V and 4 bases from J; bases unmatched to any gene: 10. CDR1 and CDR2 (germline): SGHRS, YFSETQ. The CDR3 covers 16 residues. The CDR3 is CASSLRTSGLADTQYF. The CDR3, as DNA: TGCGCCAGCAGCTTAAGGACTAGTGGTTTGGCAGATACGCAGTATTTT.

The J gene is TRBJ2-1, the V gene TRBV5-4, with TRBD2 matching 12 bases. The V and J ends lost 5 bases and 0 bases, in that order; junction bases with no gene match: 3. The length of the CDR3 is 16 residues. The V gene's germline CDR1 is SGHNT and CDR2 YYREEE (reference sequence). The CDR3 spells CASSPSGGASYNEQFF. The CDR3 DNA reads TGTGCCAGCAGTCCTAGCGGGGGGGCCTCCTACAATGAGCAGTTCTTC.

This clone was observed once. J is TRBJ1-1 and V is TRBV29-1; 8 bases line up with TRBD1. Germline assignment: CDR1 SQVTM and CDR2 ANQGSEA. The ends lost 7 bases at V and 3 bases at J; junction bases unmatched: 10. The CDR3 length is 14 residues. The chain's CDR3 is CSAQLTGGYTEAFF. The CDR3 DNA is TGCAGCGCCCAACTTACAGGGGGTTACACTGAAGCTTTCTTT.

The chain joins TRBV7-8 to TRBJ2-5, with TRBD2 identical over 7 bases. Germline values: CDR1 SGHVS, CDR2 FQNEAQ. V lost 5 bases, J lost 4 bases, and 13 bases stayed unmatched. The CDR3 consists of 16 residues. In nucleotides, the CDR3 is TGTGCCAGCAGCGCGAGCGGGAACGGTCTTTCAGAGACCCAGTACTTC. Its protein is CASSASGNGLSETQYF.

The chain employs TRBV5-1 and TRBJ1-1, with D unresolved. The germline V gene encodes CDR1 SGHRS and CDR2 YFSETQ. Trimming removed 6 bases at V and 0 bases at J, with 12 bases between. The CDR3 totals 14 residues. This CDR3 is CASNRGGLNTEAFF. The CDR3 DNA reads as TGCGCCAGCAACCGGGGAGGGTTGAACACTGAAGCTTTCTTT.

This clone was seen once. The chain combines TRBV5-1 with TRBJ1-2, with D possibly TRBD1 on 6 matching bases. There are 12 residues in the CDR3. Germline assignment: CDR1 SGHRS and CDR2 YFSETQ. The V end was cut by 4 bases, the J end by 5 bases, with 9 bases between. The CDR3, as DNA: TGCGCCAGCAGCCAGACAGGATATGGCTACACCTTC. Its translation is CASSQTGYGYTF.

The count of this clone is one. The chain carries TRBV2 and TRBJ2-3, with 8 bases fitting TRBD1. Germline loops: CDR1 SNHLY, CDR2 FYNNEI. The CDR3 is made up of 16 amino acids. Trimming took 4 bases from V and 4 from J; bases not matched to a gene: 10. CDR3 nucleotide sequence: TGTGCCAGCAGTGGGGGCCAGGGGGCCGGGGCAGATACGCAGTATTTT. Translation: CASSGGQGAGADTQYF.

This chain uses TRBV4-2 with TRBJ2-2; D might be TRBD1 (5 bases). Germline CDR1 reads LGHNA; CDR2 reads YNFKEQ. V lost 4 bases and J 2 bases, leaving 11 bases between the germline ends. The CDR3 totals 15 residues. The CDR3 nucleotides are TGTGCCAGCAGCCCAACAGGTAGTAACACCGGGGAGCTGTTTTTT. It codes for CASSPTGSNTGELFF.

This chain connects TRBV27 to TRBJ2-3, with TRBD2 matching over 10 bases. Trimming at V came to 2 bases and at J to 6 bases, leaving 5 bases not matched to a gene. This CDR3 contains 15 residues. Germline V gene sequence: CDR1 MNHEY, CDR2 SMNVEV (reference sequence). The CDR3 reads CASSLTAGGPDTQYF. CDR3 DNA sequence: TGTGCCAGCAGTTTAACAGCGGGGGGGCCGGATACGCAGTATTTT.

The genes are TRBV2 and TRBJ1-2; D gene unclear. This CDR3 region has 13 residues. V was pared by 1 base and J by 7 bases, with 10 bases between. Germline CDR1 SNHLY, CDR2 FYNNEI. The CDR3 nucleotides read TGTGCCAGCAGTGAAGAAGGCGGGATTGGCTACACCTTC. Residues: CASSEEGGIGYTF.

The chain joins TRBV28 to TRBJ2-3; no definite D call. Germline V gene data show CDR1 as MDHEN and CDR2 as SYDVKM. V lost 3 bases, J lost 5 bases, and 6 bases lay in between. The CDR3 has 12 amino acids. CDR3 nucleotide sequence: TGTGCCAGCAGTTTTTTAATAGATACGCAGTATTTT. It encodes CASSFLIDTQYF.

The V gene is TRBV28, the J gene TRBJ1-2, with D maybe TRBD1 (5 bases). The CDR3 has 17 amino acids. The V gene's germline CDR1 is MDHEN and CDR2 SYDVKM. Trimming left V 3 bases short and J 4 bases short, with 21 bases between. Written as DNA, the CDR3 is TGTGCCAGCAGTTTGATCGGGACGTCGGAGGGTCTCTATGGCTACACCTTC. Translating it yields CASSLIGTSEGLYGYTF.

The rearrangement uses TRBV5-5 and TRBJ1-2; 8 bases are shared with TRBD1. The CDR3 runs 13 residues. Germline assignment: CDR1 SGHKS and CDR2 YYEKEE (reference sequence). V lost 2 bases and J lost 4; bases outside the gene matches: 1. Written as DNA, the CDR3 is TGTGCCAGCAGCTTCGACAGGGGCTATGGCTACACCTTC. Protein: CASSFDRGYGYTF.

The V and J genes are TRBV6-6 and TRBJ2-7; 8 nucleotides align to TRBD2. The CDR3 runs 14 residues. V gave up 6 bases and J gave up 6 bases; unmatched junction bases: 10. CDR1 is MNHNY, CDR2 SVGAGI, per germline (reference sequence). CDR3 coding DNA: TGTGCCAGCAGGTCCCTAGCGGGCGAGGGCGAGCAGTACTTC. This gives the protein CASRSLAGEGEQYF.

This clone was seen just once. The V call is TRBV19, the J call TRBJ1-1, with a tentative D call TRBD1 (6 bases). This CDR3 is 18 amino acids long. The V end was cut by 8 bases, the J end by 0 bases, with 25 bases between. The V gene's germline CDR1 is LNHDA and CDR2 SQIVND (reference sequence). CDR3 region: CASALEVTGTSMNTEAFF. For the CDR3, the DNA is TGTGCCAGTGCTCTCGAAGTAACAGGGACGTCTATGAACACTGAAGCTTTCTTT.

The genes are TRBV27 and TRBJ2-2, with D possibly TRBD2 on 5 matching bases. The germline CDR1 and CDR2 sequences are MNHEY and SMNVEV (reference sequence). This CDR3 comprises 15 residues. V was cut by 3 bases and J by 1 base, with 9 bases left in between. CDR3 DNA: TGTGCCAGCAGTTTGAGGGCCCGGAACACCGGGGAGCTGTTTTTT. Translating gives CASSLRARNTGELFF.

V gene TRBV15 combines with J gene TRBJ2-1; D ambiguous. The CDR3 loop spans 16 amino acids. Trimming pared 0 bases from V and 5 bases from J, leaving 14 bases between. The germline gives CDR1 LNHNV, CDR2 YYDKDF (reference sequence). The CDR3 protein is CATSRDTGQPNNEQFF. The CDR3 DNA is TGTGCCACCAGCAGAGATACGGGTCAGCCAAACAATGAGCAGTTCTTC. The whole variable domain, remainder taken from reference TRBV15 and TRBJ2-1, is DAMVIQNPRYQVTQFGKPVTLSCSQTLNHNVMYWYQQKSSQAPKLLFHYYDKDFNNEADTPDNFQSRRPNTSFCFLDIRSPGLGDTAMYLCATSRDTGQPNNEQFFGPGTRLTVL.